These 20 T cell receptor beta chains were sequenced from one sample in a study of T cells in Graves' hyperthyroidism and ophthalmopathy. RNA transcripts gave rise to amplified TCR beta CDR3 regions. First-round RT-PCR with HTBI primers amplified the TCR CDR3 region. TCRdb independently ran MiXCR on the multiplex PCR reads; one entry per CDR3 protein. The sample lists about 300,000 distinct CDR3 sequences; roughly a fifth were seen once. The source material was blood. Receptor source: a man aged 45-65 years with Graves' ophthalmopathy.

This clonotype was counted only a few times. The CDR3 spells CASSLDPGEMTGELFF. CDR3 sequence (DNA): TGCGCCAGCAGCTTGGATCCAGGAGAAATGACCGGGGAGCTGTTTTTT. The rearrangement uses TRBV5-1 and TRBJ2-2; D gene ambiguous. V was shortened by 0 bases and J by 5 bases, with 14 bases between the two germline ends. There are 16 residues in the CDR3. Germline CDR1 reads SGHRS; CDR2 reads YFSETQ. The full variable domain, rest sourced from reference TRBV5-1 and TRBJ2-2, is KAGVTQTPRYLIKTRGQQVTLSCSPISGHRSVSWYQQTPGQGLQFLFEYFSETQRNKGNFPGRFSGRQFSNSRSEMNVSTLELGDSALYLCASSLDPGEMTGELFFGEGSRLTVL.

The chain has TRBV2 and TRBJ2-1; 10 bases are shared with TRBD2. V lost 2 bases and J lost 8; bases outside the gene matches: 6. Per the germline V gene, CDR1 is SNHLY and CDR2 is FYNNEI. This CDR3 has 15 residues. In nucleotides, the CDR3 is TGTGCCAGCAGTGAACTAGCGGGAGCCGGGGATGAGCAGTTCTTC. Protein: CASSELAGAGDEQFF. Full variable domain (missing parts from reference TRBV2 and TRBJ2-1): EPEVTQTPSHQVTQMGQEVILRCVPISNHLYFYWYRQILGQKVEFLVSFYNNEISEKSEIFDDQFSVERPDGSNFTLKIRSTKLEDSAMYFCASSELAGAGDEQFFGPGTRLTVL.

The chain is built from TRBV6-9 and TRBJ1-1; 10 nucleotides match TRBD1. Trimming cost V 4 bases and J 6 bases; bases outside gene matches: 11. The CDR3 consists of 16 residues. Germline values: CDR1 MNHGY, CDR2 SVAAGI. CDR3 sequence: CASSSAGTGAIAEAFF. CDR3 in DNA: TGTGCCAGCAGTTCAGCCGGGACAGGGGCTATAGCTGAAGCTTTCTTT.

With respect to this clonotype: This may come from a read error, since a much larger clone is one base off. Without the conserved terminal phenylalanine or tryptophan, this CDR3 likely stems from a read error. The chain carries TRBV6-8 and TRBJ2-3; 12 nucleotides align to TRBD2. V shed 2 bases and J 0 bases; nucleotides not matched to a gene: 0. The CDR3 has 16 residues. Germline loops: CDR1 MNHGY, CDR2 SAAAGT. The CDR3 nucleotides read TGTGCCAGCAGTTACGGGACTAGCGGGAGCACAGATACGCAGTATTCT. Translation gives CASSYGTSGSTDTQYS.

This clonotype was counted between two and nine times. This chain connects TRBV24-1 to TRBJ2-7, with a possible D match to TRBD1 (7 bases). The CDR3 length is 14 residues. Deletions cut 5 bases from V and 2 bases from J, with 12 bases between. CDR1 and CDR2 from the germline V gene are KGHDR and SFDVKD. CDR3 in amino acids: CATSGRDRPYEQYF. In nucleotides, the CDR3 is TGTGCCACCAGTGGGAGGGACAGACCCTACGAGCAGTACTTC.

Only a few counts were recorded for this clonotype. The chain is built from TRBV20-1 and TRBJ2-1; 10 bases are shared with TRBD2. Germline V gene lookup returns CDR1 DFQATT and CDR2 SNEGSKA (reference sequence). V dropped 3 bases and J dropped 8; count of bases not matched to a gene: 22. The CDR3 has 19 residues. The CDR3 protein is CSARVARGGSGRSRYEQFF. The CDR3 DNA reads TGCAGTGCTAGGGTTGCGCGGGGTGGTAGCGGGAGGTCTCGGTATGAGCAGTTCTTC.

The chain carries TRBV4-1 and TRBJ2-7; weak D call: TRBD1 (6 bases). The V gene's germline CDR1 is MGHRA and CDR2 YSYEKL. V dropped 8 bases and J dropped 1 base, with 15 bases sitting between them. The CDR3 consists of 14 residues. DNA of the CDR3: TGCGCCAGCCGTCCGACAGGATTATCCTACGAGCAGTACTTC. It translates to CASRPTGLSYEQYF.

At least ten counts were recorded for this clonotype. The rearrangement uses TRBV6-1 and TRBJ2-7; 8 nucleotides match TRBD1. With 6 bases clipped from V and 7 bases from J, the junction kept 11 bases outside the gene matches. The CDR3 has 14 residues. Germline V gene lookup returns CDR1 MNHNS and CDR2 SASEGT. In nucleotides, the CDR3 is TGTGCCAGCAGAAGTCCGCAGGGGGCCAGGGAGCAGTACTTC. Amino acids: CASRSPQGAREQYF.

This clonotype has a count of ten or more. The rearrangement joins TRBV11-1 to TRBJ1-1; unclear D gene. Germline CDR1 and CDR2: SGHAT and FQDESV (reference sequence). Trimming removed 8 bases from V and 3 bases from J, with 13 bases in between. This CDR3 is built from 13 residues. The CDR3 coding sequence is TGTGCCAGCGCTGGGTCCCCTGACACTGAAGCTTTCTTT. It specifies CASAGSPDTEAFF. Based on the CDR3 plus reference TRBV11-1 and TRBJ1-1, the full variable domain is EAEVAQSPRYKITEKSQAVAFWCDPISGHATLYWYRQILGQGPELLVQFQDESVVDDSQLPKDRFSAERLKGVDSTLKIQPAELGDSAMYLCASAGSPDTEAFFGQGTRLTVV.

In its sample, this clonotype was seen a few times. The CDR3 reads CASSVRDGYNQPQHF. CDR3 DNA: TGTGCCAGCAGCGTCAGGGACGGTTACAATCAGCCCCAGCATTTT. V is TRBV9 and J is TRBJ1-5; possibly TRBD1 for D (5 bases). From germline, CDR1 is SGDLS and CDR2 YYNGEE. V lost 2 bases, J lost 3 bases, and 12 bases lay in between. The CDR3 is 15 residues long.

About this clonotype itself: Given a much more abundant clone one base away, this may be a read error. V gene TRBV6-2 or TRBV6-3 combines with J gene TRBJ2-1; D ambiguous. The germline V gene has CDR1 MNHEY and CDR2 SVGEGT. V lost 6 bases, J lost 10 bases, and 19 bases lay in between. CDR3 length: 14 amino acids. The CDR3 region has the DNA TGTGCCAGCAGCACAACCCTTAGGTATTACGAGCAGTTCTTC. It codes for CASSTTLRYYEQFF.

This clonotype occurred many times. The chain has TRBV11-3 and TRBJ2-3; 11 bases map to TRBD2. With V trimmed by 4 bases and J by 7 bases, 7 bases remained unmatched. CDR1 SGHNT and CDR2 YENEEA come from the germline V gene. The CDR3 has 15 amino acids. CDR3 residues: CASSWTSGRQYTQYF. The DNA of the CDR3 is TGTGCCAGCAGCTGGACTAGCGGGCGGCAATATACGCAGTATTTT.

Many counts were recorded for this clonotype. The chain employs TRBV27 and TRBJ1-2, with D perhaps TRBD1 (6 bases). The germline V and J ends were trimmed by 3 bases and 2 bases, with 10 bases remaining between them. The CDR3 is made up of 14 amino acids. Germline V gene data show CDR1 as MNHEY and CDR2 as SMNVEV (reference sequence). The CDR3, as DNA: TGTGCCAGCAGTTTGAGGGGGGAGAACTATGGCTACACCTTC. It is translated as CASSLRGENYGYTF.

This clonotype was found many times. This chain uses TRBV11-3 with TRBJ2-7, with TRBD2 identical over 10 bases. After removal of 5 bases from V and 5 bases from J, the junction contained 27 bases not matched to a gene. The CDR3 loop spans 21 amino acids. Looked up from germline, CDR1 is SGHNT and CDR2 is YENEEA. The CDR3 DNA sequence: TGTGCCAGCAGCCTAGTCCCGCAGGGGGAGGGTACAGCGGGAGGGCCAAACGAGCAGTACTTC. This gives the protein CASSLVPQGEGTAGGPNEQYF.

The chain has TRBV19 and TRBJ2-1; 8 positions agree with TRBD2. Trimming removed 0 bases from V and 10 bases from J; junction bases left unmatched: 8. The CDR3 consists of 15 residues. CDR1 and CDR2 from the germline V gene are LNHDA and SQIVND (reference sequence). The CDR3 DNA follows: TGTGCCAGTAGTATAGATGGACTAGCCGCCGTCGAGCAGTTCTTC. Its translation: CASSIDGLAAVEQFF.

This clonotype was recorded a few times. The chain joins TRBV20-1 to TRBJ1-4, with D unclear. The germline V gene encodes CDR1 DFQATT and CDR2 SNEGSKA (reference sequence). The CDR3 runs to 14 residues. Between the trimmed V and J ends, which lost 3 bases and 6 bases, there was a span of 14 bases. The CDR3 is CSARVGVADEKLFF. The DNA of the CDR3 is TGCAGTGCTAGGGTTGGGGTGGCGGATGAAAAACTGTTTTTT.

The rearrangement uses TRBV5-1 and TRBJ2-1; 11 positions agree with TRBD1. Trimming removed 2 bases from V and 5 bases from J; junction bases left unmatched: 3. Germline loops: CDR1 SGHRS, CDR2 YFSETQ. The CDR3 consists of 15 residues. The DNA of the CDR3 is TGCGCCAGCAGCTTTGGGACAGGGGGGAACAATGAGCAGTTCTTC. Its protein product is CASSFGTGGNNEQFF.

The table lists this clonotype with many counts. The V gene is TRBV3-1, the J gene TRBJ1-1; D unresolved. V lost 1 base and J 1 base, leaving 7 bases between the germline ends. The CDR3 is made up of 14 amino acids. Germline CDR1 reads LGHDT; CDR2 reads YNNKEL (reference sequence). The CDR3 DNA reads TGTGCCAGCAGCCAAGTCCCCAAGAACACTGAAGCTTTCTTT. Protein sequence: CASSQVPKNTEAFF.

This clonotype was observed at least ten times. The chain is built from TRBV11-1 and TRBJ2-1; 12 bases are shared with TRBD2. There are 15 residues in the CDR3. The V segment lost 2 bases and the J segment 8 bases; nucleotides outside the gene matches: 4. Per germline, CDR1 SGHAT and CDR2 FQDESV (reference sequence). The CDR3 sequence is CASSLLAGGPYEQFF. DNA for the CDR3: TGTGCCAGCAGCTTACTAGCGGGAGGGCCATATGAGCAGTTCTTC.

The chain joins TRBV7-9 to TRBJ1-4, with 12 bases identical to TRBD1. The ends lost 7 bases at V and 5 bases at J; junction bases unmatched: 11. The CDR3 covers 17 residues. In germline, CDR1 is SEHNR, CDR2 FQNEAQ (reference sequence). This CDR3 is CASTGTGGSLWNEKLFF. CDR3 nucleotides: TGTGCCAGCACTGGGACAGGGGGCTCCCTTTGGAATGAAAAACTGTTTTTT.